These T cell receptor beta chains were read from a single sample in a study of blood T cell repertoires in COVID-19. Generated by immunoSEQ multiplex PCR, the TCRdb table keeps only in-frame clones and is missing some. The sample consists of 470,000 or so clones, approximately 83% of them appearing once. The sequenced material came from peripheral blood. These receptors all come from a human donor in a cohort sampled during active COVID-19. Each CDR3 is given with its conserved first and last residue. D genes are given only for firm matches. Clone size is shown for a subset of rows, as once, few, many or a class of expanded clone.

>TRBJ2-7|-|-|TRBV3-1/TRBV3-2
CASSQAPQQGYEQYF
TGTGCCAGCAGCCAAGCACCGCAACAGGGCTACGAGCAGTACTTC
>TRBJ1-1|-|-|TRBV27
CASSFQKNTEAFF
TGTGCCAGCAGTTTTCAGAAGAACACTGAAGCTTTCTTT
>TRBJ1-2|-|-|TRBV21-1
CASPKGWDRARYTF
TGTGCCAGCCCCAAAGGATGGGACAGGGCTCGCTACACCTTC
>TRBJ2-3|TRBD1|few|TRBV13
CASGDRGRVDTQYF
TGTGCCAGTGGGGACAGGGGGCGCGTAGATACGCAGTATTTT
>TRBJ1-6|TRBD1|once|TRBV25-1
CASSEGAGGTSPLHF
TGTGCCAGCAGTGAAGGGGCAGGGGGCACCTCACCCCTCCACTTT
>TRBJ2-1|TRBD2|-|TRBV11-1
CASSLMRLAGGNEQFF
TGTGCCAGCAGCTTAATGAGACTAGCGGGAGGAAATGAGCAGTTCTTC
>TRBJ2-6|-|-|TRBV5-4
CASSLVALSGANVLTF
TGTGCCAGCAGCTTGGTGGCTCTCTCTGGGGCCAACGTCCTGACTTTC
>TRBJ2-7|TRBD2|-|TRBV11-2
CASSLDLAGGHEQYF
TGTGCCAGCAGCTTAGACCTAGCGGGAGGCCACGAGCAGTACTTC
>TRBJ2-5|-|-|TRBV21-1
CARIIAGGKETQYF
TGTGCCAGGATTATAGCGGGAGGAAAGGAGACCCAGTACTTC
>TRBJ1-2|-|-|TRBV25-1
CASSEGSDSYYGYTF
TGTGCCAGCAGTGAAGGGTCCGACAGCTACTATGGCTACACCTTC
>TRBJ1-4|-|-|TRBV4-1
CAGSRTQGNTNEKLFF
TGCGCCGGCAGCCGGACCCAGGGGAACACTAATGAAAAACTGTTTTTT
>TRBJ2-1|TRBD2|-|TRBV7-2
CASSLAPPSGNNEQFF
TGTGCCAGCAGCTTAGCGCCCCCTAGCGGGAACAATGAGCAGTTCTTC
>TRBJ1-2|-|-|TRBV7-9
CASSSEGGTNYGYTF
TGTGCCAGCAGCTCCGAGGGCGGAACTAACTATGGCTACACCTTC
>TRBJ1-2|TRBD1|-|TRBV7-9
CASSLMPGQRTNYGYTF
TGTGCCAGCAGCTTGATGCCGGGACAGCGAACTAACTATGGCTACACCTTC
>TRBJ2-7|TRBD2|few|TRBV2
CASRGGLAAYEQYF
TGTGCCAGCAGGGGAGGACTAGCCGCCTACGAGCAGTACTTC
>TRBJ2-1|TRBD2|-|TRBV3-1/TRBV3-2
CASSQAGTSGMVNNEQFF
TGTGCCAGCAGCCAAGCAGGGACTAGCGGGATGGTTAACAATGAGCAGTTCTTC
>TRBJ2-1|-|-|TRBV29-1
CSVLGGPGVLFF
TGCAGCGTCCTCGGGGGTCCGGGAGTGCTGTTCTTC
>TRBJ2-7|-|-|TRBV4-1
CASSQVEGPYEQYF
TGCGCCAGCAGCCAAGTGGAGGGACCCTACGAGCAGTACTTC
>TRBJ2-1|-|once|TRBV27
CASSFPTPTGTNSYNEQFF
TGTGCCAGCAGTTTTCCTACCCCGACCGGGACAAACTCCTACAATGAGCAGTTCTTC
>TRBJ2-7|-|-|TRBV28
CASLSRSSYEQYF
TGTGCCAGCCTTTCTAGGAGCTCCTACGAGCAGTACTTC
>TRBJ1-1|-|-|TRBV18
CASSPEDTEAFF
TGTGCCAGCTCCCCTGAGGACACTGAAGCTTTCTTT
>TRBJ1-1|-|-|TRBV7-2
CASSYSTGTQAFF
TGTGCCAGCAGCTATTCTACCGGGACACAAGCTTTCTTT
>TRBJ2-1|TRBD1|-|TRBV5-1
CASSFPGQGNEQFF
TGCGCCAGCAGCTTTCCGGGACAGGGAAATGAGCAGTTCTTC
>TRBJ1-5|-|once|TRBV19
CASGHIGDRRNQPQHF
TGTGCCAGTGGTCACATCGGAGACAGGAGAAATCAGCCCCAGCATTTT
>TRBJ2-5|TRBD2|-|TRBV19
CASSEAGGPETQYF
TGTGCCAGTAGTGAAGCGGGAGGACCGGAGACCCAGTACTTC
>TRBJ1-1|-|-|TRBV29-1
CSARGGSEAFF
TGCAGCGCGAGGGGGGGGTCTGAAGCTTTCTTT
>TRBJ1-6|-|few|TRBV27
CASSLQGSSYNSPLHF
TGTGCCAGCAGTTTGCAGGGAAGCTCCTATAATTCACCCCTCCACTTT
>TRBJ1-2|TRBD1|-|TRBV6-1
CASSDPGQLNFYGYTF
TGTGCCAGCAGTGACCCGGGACAGCTCAATTTCTATGGCTACACCTTC
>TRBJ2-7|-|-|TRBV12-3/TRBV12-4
CASSFQVPYEQYF
TGTGCCAGCAGTTTTCAGGTCCCCTACGAGCAGTACTTC
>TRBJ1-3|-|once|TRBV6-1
CASTPTGISGNTIYF
TGTGCCAGCACCCCCACAGGGATCTCTGGAAACACCATATATTTT
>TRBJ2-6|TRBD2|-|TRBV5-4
CASSLGGGSAGANVLTF
TGTGCCAGCAGCCTCGGCGGGGGTTCGGCTGGGGCCAACGTCCTGACTTTC
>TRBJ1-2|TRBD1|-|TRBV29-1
CSARQGPNYGYTF
TGCAGCGCTAGACAGGGTCCGAACTATGGCTACACCTTC
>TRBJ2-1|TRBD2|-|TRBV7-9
CASSQTSGGSSYNEQFF
TGTGCCAGCAGCCAGACTAGCGGGGGGAGCTCCTACAATGAGCAGTTCTTC
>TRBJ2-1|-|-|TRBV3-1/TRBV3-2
CASSQAGTYNEQFF
TGTGCCAGCAGCCAGGCGGGGACTTACAATGAGCAGTTCTTC
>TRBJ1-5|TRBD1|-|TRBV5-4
CASSSTGQPQHF
TGTGCCAGCAGCTCGACAGGGCAGCCCCAGCATTTT
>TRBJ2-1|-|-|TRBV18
CASSPQKTDGHEQFF
TGTGCCAGCTCACCACAAAAGACAGACGGGCATGAGCAGTTCTTC
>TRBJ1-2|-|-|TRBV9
CASSVDSDSLSRYTF
TGTGCCAGCAGCGTAGACTCGGACAGTCTAAGCCGCTACACCTTC
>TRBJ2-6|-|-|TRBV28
CASSFRLGSRTGANVLTF
TGTGCCAGCAGTTTCCGGCTGGGGAGTAGGACTGGGGCCAACGTCCTGACTTTC
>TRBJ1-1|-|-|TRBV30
CAWRLAATTEAFF
TGTGCCTGGAGACTGGCGGCGACCACTGAAGCTTTCTTT
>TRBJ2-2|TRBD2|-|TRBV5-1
CASSFRTSPTGELFF
TGCGCCAGCAGCTTCCGGACTAGTCCCACCGGGGAGCTGTTTTTT
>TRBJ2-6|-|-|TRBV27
CASSDARGRSGANVLTF
TGTGCCAGCAGTGACGCGCGGGGGCGGAGCGGGGCCAACGTCCTGACTTTC
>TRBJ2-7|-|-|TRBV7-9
CASSGPGRRAEQYF
TGTGCCAGCAGCGGACCGGGACGGAGGGCCGAGCAGTACTTC
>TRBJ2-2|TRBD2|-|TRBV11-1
CASSSTGGPTTGELFF
TGTGCCAGCAGCTCCACGGGAGGGCCCACCACCGGGGAGCTGTTTTTT
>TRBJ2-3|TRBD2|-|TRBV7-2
CASSAGLAGNRADTQYF
TGTGCCAGCAGCGCCGGACTAGCGGGCAATAGGGCAGATACGCAGTATTTT
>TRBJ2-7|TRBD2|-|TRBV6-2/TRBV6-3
CASSSGGSVYEQYF
TGTGCCAGCAGTTCCGGCGGGAGTGTATACGAGCAGTACTTC
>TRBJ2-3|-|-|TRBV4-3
CASSQDLVGTDTQYF
TGCGCCAGCAGCCAAGATCTTGTTGGCACAGATACGCAGTATTTT
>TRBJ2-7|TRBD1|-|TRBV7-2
CASSLAAGTGHYEQYF
TGTGCCAGCAGCTTAGCCGCAGGGACAGGACACTACGAGCAGTACTTC